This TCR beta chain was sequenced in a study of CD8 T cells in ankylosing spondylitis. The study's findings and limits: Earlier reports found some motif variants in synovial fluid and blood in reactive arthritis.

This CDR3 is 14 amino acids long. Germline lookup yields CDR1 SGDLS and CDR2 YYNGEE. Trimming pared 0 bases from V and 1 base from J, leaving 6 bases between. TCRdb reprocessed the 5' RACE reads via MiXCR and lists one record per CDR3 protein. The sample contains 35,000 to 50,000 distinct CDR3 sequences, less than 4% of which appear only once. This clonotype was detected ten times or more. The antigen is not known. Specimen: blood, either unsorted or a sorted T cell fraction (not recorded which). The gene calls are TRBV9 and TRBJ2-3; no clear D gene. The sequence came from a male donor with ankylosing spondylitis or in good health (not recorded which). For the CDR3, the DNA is TGTGCCAGCAGCGTAGAGGGTCGCACAGATACGCAGTATTTT. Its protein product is CASSVEGRTDTQYF. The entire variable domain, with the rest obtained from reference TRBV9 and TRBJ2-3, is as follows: DSGVTQTPKHLITATGQRVTLRCSPRSGDLSVYWYQQSLDQGLQFLIQYYNGEERAKGNILERFSAQQFPDLHSELNLSSLELGDSALYFCASSVEGRTDTQYFGPGTRLTVL.